Listed below are T cell receptor beta chains from one sample, sequenced in a study of blood T cell repertoires in COVID-19. Produced via immunoSEQ multiplex PCR; TCRdb's table is partial and in-frame only. The table records over 130,000 clones, roughly 84% of them present only once. Specimen: peripheral blood. All receptors come from a man aged 25-40 years with COVID-19, enrolled during active disease. Each CDR3 is given with its conserved first and last residue. A D gene is named only where the DNA matches it firmly. Not every row has a clone size; where given, it reads once, few, many or a size class.

v_call	j_call	clone_size	d_call	cdr3_aa	cdr3_nt
TRBV28	TRBJ2-3	-	TRBD2	CASSFSLLAGATDTQYF	TGTGCCAGCAGTTTCTCCCTACTAGCGGGGGCCACAGATACGCAGTATTTT
TRBV12-3/TRBV12-4	TRBJ1-2	-	-	CASSGDILYGYTF	TGTGCCAGCAGTGGGGACATTCTCTATGGCTACACCTTC
TRBV4-2	TRBJ2-1	-	TRBD2	CASSQDLGLVGYNEQFF	TGTGCCAGCAGCCAAGATTTGGGACTAGTAGGTTACAATGAGCAGTTCTTC
TRBV3-1/TRBV3-2	TRBJ1-1	-	TRBD1	CASSVRQGANTEAFF	TGTGCCAGCAGCGTTCGACAGGGGGCGAACACTGAAGCTTTCTTT
TRBV24-1	TRBJ1-2	-	TRBD1	CATSGLQGTDNYGYTF	TGTGCCACCAGTGGTCTACAGGGGACCGATAACTATGGCTACACCTTC
TRBV28	TRBJ1-4	-	TRBD1	CASKTGNLANEKLFF	TGTGCCAGCAAGACAGGGAATCTAGCTAATGAAAAACTGTTTTTT
TRBV3-1/TRBV3-2	TRBJ2-6	-	-	CASSPSEFSGANVLTF	TGTGCCAGCAGCCCTTCCGAGTTCTCTGGGGCCAACGTCCTGACTTTC
TRBV4-1	TRBJ1-5	-	-	CASSHTKAGPPGHQPQHF	TGCGCCAGCAGCCACACCAAGGCCGGGCCGCCAGGGCATCAGCCCCAGCATTTT
TRBV7-6	TRBJ2-7	-	-	CASSLRTGITYEQYF	TGTGCCAGCAGCTTACGGACTGGGATTACCTACGAGCAGTACTTC
TRBV19	TRBJ2-2	-	TRBD2	CASSGRAWDTGELFF	TGTGCCAGTAGCGGGAGGGCCTGGGACACCGGGGAGCTGTTTTTT
TRBV5-8	TRBJ2-3	-	-	CASSLKGVGDTQYF	TGTGCCAGCAGCTTGAAAGGGGTGGGAGATACGCAGTATTTT
TRBV3-1/TRBV3-2	TRBJ2-1	-	TRBD2	CASSQVGTSGFNEQFF	TGTGCCAGCAGCCAAGTAGGGACTAGTGGTTTCAATGAGCAGTTCTTC
TRBV5-6	TRBJ1-5	few	TRBD1	CASSSGQGDQPQHF	TGTGCCAGCAGCTCTGGACAGGGCGATCAGCCCCAGCATTTT
TRBV30	TRBJ2-7	-	TRBD2	CASSGSREQYF	TGTGCGTCTAGCGGGAGTAGGGAGCAGTACTTC
TRBV5-6	TRBJ1-2	-	-	CASSFFTGTNYGYTF	TGTGCCAGCAGCTTTTTTACGGGAACTAACTATGGCTACACCTTC
TRBV10-3	TRBJ2-7	-	-	CAISIQGYEQYF	TGTGCCATCAGCATACAGGGCTACGAGCAGTACTTC
TRBV7-2	TRBJ2-4	-	-	CASSLDGTSKNIQYF	TGTGCCAGCAGCTTAGACGGTACTAGCAAAAACATTCAGTACTTC
TRBV30	TRBJ1-1	-	-	CAWRVTVLNTEAFF	TGTGCCTGGAGGGTTACGGTACTGAACACTGAAGCTTTCTTT
TRBV6-2/TRBV6-3	TRBJ2-3	once	TRBD1	CASSPSGVQGADTQYF	TGTGCCAGCAGCCCTTCAGGGGTCCAGGGGGCAGATACGCAGTATTTT
TRBV28	TRBJ1-5	-	-	CASSLGSRGQPQHF	TGTGCCAGCAGTTTGGGTAGCCGGGGTCAGCCCCAGCATTTT
TRBV5-6	TRBJ2-1	-	-	CASSQRSSYNEQFF	TGTGCCAGCAGCCAGCGGAGCTCCTACAATGAGCAGTTCTTC
TRBV3-1/TRBV3-2	TRBJ2-2	-	-	CASSFGTGSISGELFF	TGTGCCAGCAGCTTCGGAACAGGGAGTATCTCCGGGGAGCTGTTTTTT
TRBV11-2	TRBJ2-5	-	-	CASSLEASQETQYF	TGTGCCAGCAGCTTAGAGGCTAGCCAAGAGACCCAGTACTTC
TRBV28	TRBJ1-6	-	-	CASSTNRVPLHF	TGTGCCAGCAGTACAAACAGGGTGCCCCTCCACTTT